Given below is one T cell receptor beta chain in context. Its specificity is not known. This specimen comes from a study of cytotoxic CD8 clonotypes in ibrutinib-treated CLL. Whole-study context: Of a cohort that held 10 to 12 relapsed/refractory and roughly 14 treatment-naive patients, 17 to 18 were IGHV unmutated. Points from the study as a whole: Sampling time points were not equivalent between sustained-remission and progressing patients. Public clonotypes occurred uncommonly; on treatment, they contracted or remained stable.

Target depth was 1 in 200,000 to 1 in 1 million T cells, about 10x per clonotype. Sequencing was performed with immunoSEQ multiplex PCR; in TCRdb, only in-frame clones are kept and a portion is missing. The sample comprises 65,000 to 90,000 clones, 75% to 90% of which are singletons, and 38% rests with the top ten. There are 14 residues in the CDR3. The germline V gene has CDR1 MDHEN and CDR2 SYDVKM. Trimming cost V 7 bases and J 0 bases, with 11 bases left between them. The source was PBMCs, collected after 24 months of ibrutinib treatment. The clonotype comes from a human donor with chronic lymphocytic leukemia. The chain has TRBV28 and TRBJ2-3, with no clear D. The CDR3 region is CASIRSDSTDTQYF. The CDR3 DNA reads TGTGCCAGCATCCGCTCGGACAGCACAGATACGCAGTATTTT. The whole variable domain, filled in from reference TRBV28 and TRBJ2-3, reads DVKVTQSSRYLVKRTGEKVFLECVQDMDHENMFWYRQDPGLGLRLIYFSYDVKMKEKGDIPEGYSVSREKKERFSLILESASTNQTSMYLCASIRSDSTDTQYFGPGTRLTVL.